Listed below are T cell receptor beta chains from one sample, sequenced in a study of T cells in Graves' hyperthyroidism and ophthalmopathy. TCRdb recomputed calls from the multiplex PCR reads with MiXCR, one row per CDR3 protein. The sample records approximately 690,000 distinct CDR3 sequences, around 13% being singletons. Source material: blood. The receptors shown here come from a woman aged 50 to 65 with Graves' ophthalmopathy. Both conserved end residues are part of each CDR3. D genes are given only for firm matches. Where a row states a size, it is once, few, many or the class of an expanded clone; other rows omit it.

CATSRGEGPSGNTIYF,TGTGCCACCAGCAGAGGGGAAGGACCTTCTGGAAACACCATATATTTT,TRBV15,-,TRBJ1-3,-
CASSLVGATEAFF,TGCGCCAGCAGCTTGGTAGGGGCCACTGAAGCTTTCTTT,TRBV5-1,many,TRBJ1-1,-
CATSDFLGGAFF,TGTGCCACCAGTGATTTTTTAGGGGGAGCTTTCTTT,TRBV24-1,many,TRBJ1-1,-
CASSGRVSAGGLSAEQFF,TGTGCCAGCAGCGGCAGGGTATCGGCGGGAGGCCTCTCGGCGGAGCAGTTCTTC,TRBV7-9,many,TRBJ2-1,TRBD2
CASSLDWGTSTNEQFF,TGTGCCAGCAGCTTAGATTGGGGGACTAGCACGAATGAGCAGTTCTTC,TRBV11-3,-,TRBJ2-1,TRBD2
CASSLRQGTSLTGELFF,TGTGCCAGCAGCTTGAGGCAGGGAACTAGCCTCACCGGGGAGCTGTTTTTT,TRBV7-8,many,TRBJ2-2,-
CSVEKTGGGNTEAFF,TGCAGCGTTGAAAAGACAGGGGGCGGGAACACTGAAGCTTTCTTT,TRBV29-1,few,TRBJ1-1,TRBD1
CASSFPQGLTTGELFF,TGTGCCAGCAGCTTTCCCCAGGGACTAACCACCGGGGAGCTGTTTTTT,TRBV11-3,few,TRBJ2-2,TRBD2
CAWSVGDRANGKLFF,TGTGCCTGGAGTGTAGGGGACAGGGCTAATGGAAAACTGTTTTTT,TRBV30,many,TRBJ1-4,TRBD1
CASSSNRGGMTEAFF,TGTGCCAGCAGTTCAAACAGAGGGGGGATGACTGAAGCTTTCTTT,TRBV7-9,few,TRBJ1-1,-
CASSPTTRSPLHF,TGTGCCAGCAGTCCAACTACTCGTTCACCCCTCCACTTT,TRBV7-2,many,TRBJ1-6,-
CSAPGRIRGNTIYF,TGCAGTGCACCAGGACGGATCAGAGGAAACACCATATATTTT,TRBV20-1,-,TRBJ1-3,-
CSVAPGTETQYF,TGCAGCGTTGCCCCAGGGACAGAGACCCAGTACTTC,TRBV29-1,many,TRBJ2-5,-
CASSLYEGVYEQYF,TGCGCCAGCAGCTTGTACGAGGGGGTGTACGAGCAGTACTTC,TRBV5-1,many,TRBJ2-7,-
CASSIFGPRDSSYEQYF,TGTGCCAGTAGTATCTTCGGTCCCCGGGACAGCTCCTACGAGCAGTACTTC,TRBV19,few,TRBJ2-7,TRBD1
CASSRDVYEQYF,TGTGCCAGCAGCCGGGACGTATACGAGCAGTACTTC,TRBV28,-,TRBJ2-7,-
CASSLNLQGARNSPLHF,TGTGCCAGCAGTTTAAACCTTCAGGGGGCGCGGAATTCACCCCTCCACTTT,TRBV28,many,TRBJ1-6,TRBD1
CASSRWGQGDNEQFF,TGTGCCAGCAGTAGGTGGGGACAGGGGGACAATGAGCAGTTCTTC,TRBV27,many,TRBJ2-1,TRBD1
CAWTGEGQGFYEQYF,TGTGCCTGGACGGGGGAGGGACAGGGATTCTACGAGCAGTACTTC,TRBV30,few,TRBJ2-7,TRBD1
CASSFLKGHSLNTGELFF,TGTGCCAGCAGTTTTTTGAAGGGTCACTCACTGAACACCGGGGAGCTGTTTTTT,TRBV28,many,TRBJ2-2,-
CASPSPGANVLTF,TGTGCCTCGCCCTCCCCTGGGGCCAACGTCCTGACTTTC,TRBV15,once,TRBJ2-6,-
CASGLARTGGTEAFF,TGTGCTAGTGGTTTGGCCCGGACAGGGGGGACTGAAGCTTTCTTT,TRBV12-5,-,TRBJ1-1,TRBD1